This T cell receptor (beta chain) is drawn from a study of shared T cell receptors in the human thymus. This table comes from immunoSEQ multiplex PCR, and its TCRdb copy is limited to in-frame clones, with some not included. The sample lists 540,000 or so clones; roughly 74% were seen once. This sample was shared with a second study, whose subject was human thymus T cells. This second study says: Congenital heart defects were the reason for the corrective surgery that the donors, healthy Finnish infants, were having. Resections from corrective heart surgery provided thymus tissue. The authors found apparently biased V and J gene usage in thymic and blood repertoires. What related research reported was that thymic repertoires overlapped highly among unrelated individuals.

The material sequenced was thymocytes. The TCR was taken from a boy in the first two years of life with a congenital heart defect.

CDR3 sequence: CASSLTGVGNTIYF. CDR3 nucleotides: TGTGCCAGCAGCCTGACAGGGGTAGGAAACACCATATATTTT. The rearrangement links TRBV28 to TRBJ1-3; 8 nucleotides align to TRBD1. Trimming took 6 bases from V and 4 from J; bases not matched to a gene: 5. Per the germline V gene, CDR1 is MDHEN and CDR2 is SYDVKM. This CDR3 contains 14 residues.